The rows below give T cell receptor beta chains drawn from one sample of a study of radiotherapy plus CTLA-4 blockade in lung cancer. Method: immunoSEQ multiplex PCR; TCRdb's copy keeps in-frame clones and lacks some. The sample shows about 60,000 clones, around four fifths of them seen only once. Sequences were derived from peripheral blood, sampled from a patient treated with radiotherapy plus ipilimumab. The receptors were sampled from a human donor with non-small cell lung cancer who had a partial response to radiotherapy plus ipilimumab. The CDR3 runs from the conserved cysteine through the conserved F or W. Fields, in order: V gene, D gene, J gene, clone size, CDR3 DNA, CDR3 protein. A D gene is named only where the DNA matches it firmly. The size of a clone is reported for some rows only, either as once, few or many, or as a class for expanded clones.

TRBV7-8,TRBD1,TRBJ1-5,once,TGTGCCAGCAGCCCTGCTGTCGGGGGACAGGGGTATTCCGATCAGCCCCAGCATTTT,CASSPAVGGQGYSDQPQHF
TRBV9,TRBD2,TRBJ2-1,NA,TGTGCCAGCAGCGTAGGAGGGGCGGGGGGGCCACTGGTTAATGAGCAGTTCTTC,CASSVGGAGGPLVNEQFF
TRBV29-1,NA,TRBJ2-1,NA,TGCAGCGTTGGGGACAAATACAATGAGCAGTTCTTC,CSVGDKYNEQFF
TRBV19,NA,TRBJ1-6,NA,TGTGCCAGTAGTAGGGGTTCGATGGCTGGCGGGTCACCCCTCCACTTT,CASSRGSMAGGSPLHF
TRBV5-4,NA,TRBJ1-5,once,TGTGCCAGCAGCTTGGGGGGCAGCTACAATCAGCCCCAGCATTTT,CASSLGGSYNQPQHF
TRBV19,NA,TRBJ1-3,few,TGTGCCAGTAGCCGATCGGCTAGCTCTGGAAACACCATATATTTT,CASSRSASSGNTIYF
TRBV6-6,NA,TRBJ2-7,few,TGTGCCAGCAGTTACTCGGGAGGGGGGGCCACGGACGAGCAGTACTTC,CASSYSGGGATDEQYF
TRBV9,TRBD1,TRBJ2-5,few,TGTGCCAGCAGCGCCGGGACAGGGGGCGCCCCCGAGACCCAGTACTTC,CASSAGTGGAPETQYF
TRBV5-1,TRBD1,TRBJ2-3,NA,TGCGCCAGCAGCACGGGACAGAACACAGATACGCAGTATTTT,CASSTGQNTDTQYF
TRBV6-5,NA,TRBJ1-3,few,TGTGCCAGCAGAGCGGGGCGGAACACCATATATTTT,CASRAGRNTIYF
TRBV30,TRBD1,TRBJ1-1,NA,TGTGCCTGGAGTGGACAGGGGTTGAACACTGAAGCTTTCTTT,CAWSGQGLNTEAFF
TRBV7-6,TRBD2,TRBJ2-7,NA,TGTGCCAGCAGCTCAAGGACTAGCGGGGACGAGCAGTACTTC,CASSSRTSGDEQYF
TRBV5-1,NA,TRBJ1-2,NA,TGCGCCAGCAGCTTGGATCCAACGGGGGGTAATGGCTACACCTTC,CASSLDPTGGNGYTF
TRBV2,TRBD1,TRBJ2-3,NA,TGTGCCAGCAGTGAATCGACAGGGGGCACAGATACGCAGTATTTT,CASSESTGGTDTQYF
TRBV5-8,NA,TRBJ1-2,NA,TGTGCCAGCAGCTTTAACGGAAAGAGGGGCTACACCTTC,CASSFNGKRGYTF
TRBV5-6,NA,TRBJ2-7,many,TGTGCCAGCAGCTTGGGCAGCTCCTACGAGCAGTACTTC,CASSLGSSYEQYF
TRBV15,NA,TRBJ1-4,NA,TGTGCCACCAGCAGGACAGTCAGGGATGAAAAACTGTTTTTT,CATSRTVRDEKLFF
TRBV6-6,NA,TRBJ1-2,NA,TGTGCCAGCAGTTATCAGGGGACTAACTATGGCTACACCTTC,CASSYQGTNYGYTF
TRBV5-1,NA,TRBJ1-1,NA,TGCGCCAGCAGCTTGTCCGTTAACACTGAAGCTTTCTTT,CASSLSVNTEAFF
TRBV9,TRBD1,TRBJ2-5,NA,TGTGCCAGCAGCGTAGAGGGACAGGGGAGGGAGACCCAGTACTTC,CASSVEGQGRETQYF
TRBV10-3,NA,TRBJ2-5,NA,TGTGCCATCAGCGAGTCAACGGGTATGCAAGAGACCCAGTACTTC,CAISESTGMQETQYF
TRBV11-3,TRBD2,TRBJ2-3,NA,TGTGCCAGCAGCCCCGGACTAGCGGGGACAGATACGCAGTATTTT,CASSPGLAGTDTQYF
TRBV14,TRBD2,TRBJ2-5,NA,TGTGCCAGCAGCCCATTAGCGGGGGGGGACCAAGAGACCCAGTACTTC,CASSPLAGGDQETQYF
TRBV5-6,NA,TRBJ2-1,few,TGTGCCAGCAGCTTGGGAAGTGTTCAGGATGAGCAGTTCTTC,CASSLGSVQDEQFF
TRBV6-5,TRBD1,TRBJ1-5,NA,TGTGCCAGCAGGCGGGGACAGGGGGCCAGTCAGCCCCAGCATTTT,CASRRGQGASQPQHF
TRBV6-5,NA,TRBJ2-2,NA,TGTGCCAGCATCGGGGTTACCGGGGAGCTGTTTTTT,CASIGVTGELFF
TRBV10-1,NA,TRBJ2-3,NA,TGCGCCAGCAGTGAGGCGGGGAGCACAGATACGCAGTATTTT,CASSEAGSTDTQYF
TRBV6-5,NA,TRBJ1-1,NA,TGTGCCAGCAGGGCCAGGCAGTACAACACTGAAGCTTTCTTT,CASRARQYNTEAFF
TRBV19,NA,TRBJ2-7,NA,TGTGCCAGTAGCTCAGGTCGGGAGCAGTACTTC,CASSSGREQYF
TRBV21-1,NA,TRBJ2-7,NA,TGTGCCAGCAGCAAAGGCCCACAGGAAAAGTCTTACGAGCAGTACTTC,CASSKGPQEKSYEQYF
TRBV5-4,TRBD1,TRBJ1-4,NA,TGTGCCAGCGGCCGGGACAGCACCTTTGCAACTAATGAAAAACTGTTTTTT,CASGRDSTFATNEKLFF
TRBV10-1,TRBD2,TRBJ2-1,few,TGCGCCAGCAGTGAGGAAGGAAAGCTAGCGGGGCACTACAATGAGCAGTTCTTC,CASSEEGKLAGHYNEQFF
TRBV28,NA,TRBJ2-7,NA,TGTGCCAGCGTGACCGGGTACGAGCAGTACTTC,CASVTGYEQYF
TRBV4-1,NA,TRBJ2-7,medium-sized,TGCGCCAGCAGCCAAGATCGAGCCGAGCAGTACTTC,CASSQDRAEQYF
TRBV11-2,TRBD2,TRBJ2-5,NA,TGTGCCAGCAGCTCTGGACTAGCGGGGGCTAAAGAGACCCAGTACTTC,CASSSGLAGAKETQYF
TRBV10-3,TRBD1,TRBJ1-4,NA,TGTGCCATCAGTGGGGGACAGGGGGTGGCTAATGAAAAACTGTTTTTT,CAISGGQGVANEKLFF
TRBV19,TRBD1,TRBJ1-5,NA,TGTGCCAGTAGTGGGACAGCCTTGAGCAATCAGCCCCAGCATTTT,CASSGTALSNQPQHF
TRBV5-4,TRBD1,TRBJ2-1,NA,TGTGCCAGCAGCACCACAGGGGTCCACAATGAGCAGTTCTTC,CASSTTGVHNEQFF
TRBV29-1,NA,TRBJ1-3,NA,TGCAGCGTTGAACCGGGTGATAGAAACACCATATATTTT,CSVEPGDRNTIYF
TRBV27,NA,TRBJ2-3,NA,TGTGCCAGCAGTTTCGCTGGGGCGGATACGCAGTATTTT,CASSFAGADTQYF
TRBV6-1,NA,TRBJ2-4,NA,TGTGCCAGCAGTGAATGGAGGGGGCTTCAAAACATTCAGTACTTC,CASSEWRGLQNIQYF
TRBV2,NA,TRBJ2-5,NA,TGTGCCAGCAGTGAGGAGGGGAAAGAGACCCAGTACTTC,CASSEEGKETQYF
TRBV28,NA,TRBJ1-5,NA,TGTGCCAGCAGCTCCGGAGGGCGCAATCAGCCCCAGCATTTT,CASSSGGRNQPQHF
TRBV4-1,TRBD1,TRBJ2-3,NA,TGCGCCAGCAGCCCGGGACAGTTCACAGATACGCAGTATTTT,CASSPGQFTDTQYF